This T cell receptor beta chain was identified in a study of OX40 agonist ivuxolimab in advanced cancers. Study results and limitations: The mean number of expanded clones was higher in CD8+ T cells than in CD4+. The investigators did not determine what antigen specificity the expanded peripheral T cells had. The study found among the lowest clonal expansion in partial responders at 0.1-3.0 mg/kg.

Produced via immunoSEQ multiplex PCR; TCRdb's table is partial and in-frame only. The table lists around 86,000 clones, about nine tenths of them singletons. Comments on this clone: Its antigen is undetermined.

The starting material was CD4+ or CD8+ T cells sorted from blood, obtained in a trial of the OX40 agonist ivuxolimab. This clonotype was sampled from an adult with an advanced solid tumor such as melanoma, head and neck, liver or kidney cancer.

This chain's CDR3 is CASSKDRSRQRSYEQYF. As DNA, the CDR3 is TGTGCCAGCAGCAAAGATCGTTCTCGGCAGCGGTCCTACGAGCAGTACTTC. V gene TRBV21-1 combines with J gene TRBJ2-7; the table gives TRBD2 as D, unverified against the DNA. TRBV21-1 is termed a pseudogene. CDR3 length: 17 residues.